This TCR beta chain was identified in a study of blood T cells in healthy people across ages. Study-wide background: Through template switching, about one barcoded beta molecule was captured per two T cells, as measured in model experiments.

Total RNA, at least 6 micrograms per sample, came from PBMCs. A sample-barcoded 5' primer and a J-beta primer mix were used in a second PCR of roughly 6 to 12 cycles. MiXCR was run by TCRdb on the 5' RACE reads, yielding one entry per CDR3 protein. Of 1.5 million to 2 million distinct CDR3 sequences listed, around half were seen once; the top ten hold over 2%. The specimen was blood. The sequence derives from a woman aged 40 to 50 in good health.

The DNA of the CDR3 is TGTGCCAGCAGCCAAGGGCCCCTAGCGGGGGGGTTCCTTCGCTACGAGCAGTACTTC. It codes for CASSQGPLAGGFLRYEQYF. The V and J genes are TRBV14 and TRBJ2-7; TRBD2 agrees at 12 bases. This CDR3 region has 19 residues. The V gene end was trimmed by 1 base and the J gene end by 3 bases; junction bases not matched to a gene: 13. The germline CDR1 and CDR2 sequences are SGHDN and FVKESK.